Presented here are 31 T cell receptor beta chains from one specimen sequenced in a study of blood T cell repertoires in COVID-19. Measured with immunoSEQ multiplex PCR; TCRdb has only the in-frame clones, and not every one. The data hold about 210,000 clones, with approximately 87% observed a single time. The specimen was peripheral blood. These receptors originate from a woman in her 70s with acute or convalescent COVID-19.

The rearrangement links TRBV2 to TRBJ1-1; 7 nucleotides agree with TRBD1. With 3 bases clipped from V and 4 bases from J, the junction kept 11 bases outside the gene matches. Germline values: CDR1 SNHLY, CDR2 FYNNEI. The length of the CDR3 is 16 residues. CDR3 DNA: TGTGCCAGCAGTGATCCCGGGCACAGGGGAGGCACTGAAGCTTTCTTT. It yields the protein CASSDPGHRGGTEAFF.

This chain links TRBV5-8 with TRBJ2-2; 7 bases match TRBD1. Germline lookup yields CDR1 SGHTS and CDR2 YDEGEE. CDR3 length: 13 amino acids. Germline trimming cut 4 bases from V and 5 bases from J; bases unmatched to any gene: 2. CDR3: CASSARGTGELFF. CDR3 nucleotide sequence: TGTGCCAGCAGCGCCAGGGGGACCGGGGAGCTGTTTTTT.

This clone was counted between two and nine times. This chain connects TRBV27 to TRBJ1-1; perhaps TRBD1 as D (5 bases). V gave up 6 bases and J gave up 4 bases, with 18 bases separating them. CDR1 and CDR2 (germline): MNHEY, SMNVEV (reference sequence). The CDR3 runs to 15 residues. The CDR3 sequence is CASRALRVGGTEAFF. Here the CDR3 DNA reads TGTGCCAGCAGGGCCCTCAGGGTCGGGGGCACTGAAGCTTTCTTT.

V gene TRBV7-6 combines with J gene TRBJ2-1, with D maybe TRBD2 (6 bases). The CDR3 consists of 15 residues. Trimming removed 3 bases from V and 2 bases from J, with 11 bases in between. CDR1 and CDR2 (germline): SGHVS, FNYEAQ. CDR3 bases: TGTGCCAGCAGCTTCCGGGAGAAAACCTACAATGAGCAGTTCTTC. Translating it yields CASSFREKTYNEQFF. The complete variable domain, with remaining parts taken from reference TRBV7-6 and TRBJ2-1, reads GAGVSQSPRYKVTKRGQDVALRCDPISGHVSLYWYRQALGQGPEFLTYFNYEAQQDKSGLPNDRFSAERPEGSISTLTIQRTEQRDSAMYRCASSFREKTYNEQFFGPGTRLTVL.

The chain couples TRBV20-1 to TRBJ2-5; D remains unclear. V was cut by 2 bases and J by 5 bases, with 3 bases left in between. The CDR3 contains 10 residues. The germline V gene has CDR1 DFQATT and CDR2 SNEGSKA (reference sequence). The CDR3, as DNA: TGCAGTGCTAGAAGCGAGACCCAGTACTTC. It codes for CSARSETQYF.

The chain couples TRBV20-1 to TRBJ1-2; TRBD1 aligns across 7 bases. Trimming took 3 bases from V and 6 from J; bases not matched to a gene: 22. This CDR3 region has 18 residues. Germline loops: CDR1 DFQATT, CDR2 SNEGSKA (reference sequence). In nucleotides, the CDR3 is TGCAGTGCTAGTACTCAGGGAACTAGGGGCAGGGGGTCCAATGGCTACACCTTC. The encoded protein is CSASTQGTRGRGSNGYTF.

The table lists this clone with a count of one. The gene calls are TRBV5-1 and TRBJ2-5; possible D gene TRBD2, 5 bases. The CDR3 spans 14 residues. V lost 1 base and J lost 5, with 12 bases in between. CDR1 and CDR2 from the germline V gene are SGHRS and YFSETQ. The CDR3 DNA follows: TGCGCCAGCAGCTTGACGTCGGGGTTCGAGACCCAGTACTTC. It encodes CASSLTSGFETQYF.

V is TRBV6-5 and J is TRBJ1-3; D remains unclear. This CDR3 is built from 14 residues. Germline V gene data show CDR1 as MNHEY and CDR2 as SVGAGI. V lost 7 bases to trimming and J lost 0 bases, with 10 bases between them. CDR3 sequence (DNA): TGTGCCAGCACTTCCCAGCGCTCTGGAAACACCATATATTTT. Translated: CASTSQRSGNTIYF.

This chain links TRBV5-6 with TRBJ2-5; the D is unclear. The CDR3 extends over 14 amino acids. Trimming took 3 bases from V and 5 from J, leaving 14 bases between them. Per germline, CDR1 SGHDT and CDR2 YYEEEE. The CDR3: CASSSVGSAETQYF. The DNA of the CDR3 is TGTGCCAGCAGCTCTGTGGGCTCTGCGGAGACCCAGTACTTC.

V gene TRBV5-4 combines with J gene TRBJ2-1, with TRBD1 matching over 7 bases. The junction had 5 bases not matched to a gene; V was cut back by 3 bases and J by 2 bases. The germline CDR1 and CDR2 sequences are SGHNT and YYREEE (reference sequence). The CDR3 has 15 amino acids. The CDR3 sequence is CASSSRQGTYNEQFF. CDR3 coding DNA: TGTGCCAGCAGCTCCAGACAGGGTACCTACAATGAGCAGTTCTTC. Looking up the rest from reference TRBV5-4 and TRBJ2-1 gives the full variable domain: ETGVTQSPTHLIKTRGQQVTLRCSSQSGHNTVSWYQQALGQGPQFIFQYYREEENGRGNFPPRFSGLQFPNYSSELNVNALELDDSALYLCASSSRQGTYNEQFFGPGTRLTVL.

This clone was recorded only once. CDR3 sequence (DNA): TGTGCCAGCAGCTCCCGAGGGACTCGGGGGGAGCAGTTCTTC. It encodes CASSSRGTRGEQFF. V gene TRBV7-9 combines with J gene TRBJ2-1, with D possibly TRBD2 on 6 matching bases. CDR1 is SEHNR and CDR2 is FQNEAQ in the germline V gene (reference sequence). This CDR3 contains 14 residues. V lost 4 bases, J lost 10 bases, and 17 bases lay in between. Full variable domain (outside the CDR3, taken from reference TRBV7-9 and TRBJ2-1): DTGVSQNPRHKITKRGQNVTFRCDPISEHNRLYWYRQTLGQGPEFLTYFQNEAQLEKSRLLSDRFSAERPKGSFSTLEIQRTEQGDSAMYLCASSSRGTRGEQFFGPGTRLTVL.

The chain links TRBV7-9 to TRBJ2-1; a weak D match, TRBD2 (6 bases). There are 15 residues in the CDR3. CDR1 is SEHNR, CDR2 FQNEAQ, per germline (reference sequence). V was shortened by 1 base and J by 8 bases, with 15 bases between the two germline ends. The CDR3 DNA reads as TGTGCCAGCAGCTTAGGACTAGGTGTATACGATGAGCAGTTCTTC. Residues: CASSLGLGVYDEQFF.

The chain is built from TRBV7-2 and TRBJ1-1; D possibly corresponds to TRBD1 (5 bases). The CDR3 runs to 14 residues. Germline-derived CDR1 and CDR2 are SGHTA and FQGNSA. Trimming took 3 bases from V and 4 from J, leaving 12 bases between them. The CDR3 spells CASSLSAGLTEAFF. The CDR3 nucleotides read TGTGCCAGCAGCTTGAGTGCAGGGCTCACTGAAGCTTTCTTT.

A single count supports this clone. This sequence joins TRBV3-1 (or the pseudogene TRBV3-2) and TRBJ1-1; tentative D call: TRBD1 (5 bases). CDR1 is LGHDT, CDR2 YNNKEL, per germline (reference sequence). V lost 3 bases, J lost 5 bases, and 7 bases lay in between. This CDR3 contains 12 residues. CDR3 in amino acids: CASSHGATEAFF. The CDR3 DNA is TGTGCCAGCAGCCATGGGGCGACTGAAGCTTTCTTT.

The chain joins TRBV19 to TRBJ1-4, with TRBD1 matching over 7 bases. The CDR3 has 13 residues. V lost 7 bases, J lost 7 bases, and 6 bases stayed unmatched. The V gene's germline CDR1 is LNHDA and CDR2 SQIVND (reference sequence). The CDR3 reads CASKTGVREKLFF. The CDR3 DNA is TGTGCCAGTAAAACAGGGGTTCGTGAAAAACTGTTTTTT. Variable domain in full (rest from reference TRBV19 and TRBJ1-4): DGGITQSPKYLFRKEGQNVTLSCEQNLNHDAMYWYRQDPGQGLRLIYYSQIVNDFQKGDIAEGYSVSREKKESFPLTVTSAQKNPTAFYLCASKTGVREKLFFGSGTQLSVL.

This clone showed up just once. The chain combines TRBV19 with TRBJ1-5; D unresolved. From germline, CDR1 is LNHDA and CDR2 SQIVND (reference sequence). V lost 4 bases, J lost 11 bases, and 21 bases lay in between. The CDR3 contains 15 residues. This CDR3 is CASSTTSGPEAAQHF. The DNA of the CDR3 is TGTGCCAGTAGTACCACCTCCGGCCCCGAGGCGGCCCAGCATTTT. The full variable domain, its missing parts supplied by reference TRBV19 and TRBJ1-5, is DGGITQSPKYLFRKEGQNVTLSCEQNLNHDAMYWYRQDPGQGLRLIYYSQIVNDFQKGDIAEGYSVSREKKESFPLTVTSAQKNPTAFYLCASSTTSGPEAAQHFGDGTRLSIL.

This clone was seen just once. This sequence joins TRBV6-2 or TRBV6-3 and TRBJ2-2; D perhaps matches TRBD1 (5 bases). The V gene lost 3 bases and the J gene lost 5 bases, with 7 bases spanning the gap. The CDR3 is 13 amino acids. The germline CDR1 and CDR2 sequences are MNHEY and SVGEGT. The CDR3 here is CASSYYRTGELFF. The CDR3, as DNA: TGTGCCAGCAGTTATTACAGGACCGGGGAGCTGTTTTTT.

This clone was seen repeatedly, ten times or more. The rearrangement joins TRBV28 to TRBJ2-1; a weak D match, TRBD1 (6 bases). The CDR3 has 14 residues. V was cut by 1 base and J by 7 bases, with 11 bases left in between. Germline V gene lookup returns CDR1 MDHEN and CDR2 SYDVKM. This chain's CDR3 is CASSLSGQLNEQFF. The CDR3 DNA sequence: TGTGCCAGCAGTTTATCAGGACAGCTAAATGAGCAGTTCTTC. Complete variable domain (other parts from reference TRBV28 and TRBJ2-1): DVKVTQSSRYLVKRTGEKVFLECVQDMDHENMFWYRQDPGLGLRLIYFSYDVKMKEKGDIPEGYSVSREKKERFSLILESASTNQTSMYLCASSLSGQLNEQFFGPGTRLTVL.

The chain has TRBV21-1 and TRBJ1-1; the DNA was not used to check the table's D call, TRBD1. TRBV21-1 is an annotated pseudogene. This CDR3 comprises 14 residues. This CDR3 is CASSTGTGGTEAFF. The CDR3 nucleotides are TGTGCCAGCAGCACCGGGACAGGAGGCACTGAAGCTTTCTTT.

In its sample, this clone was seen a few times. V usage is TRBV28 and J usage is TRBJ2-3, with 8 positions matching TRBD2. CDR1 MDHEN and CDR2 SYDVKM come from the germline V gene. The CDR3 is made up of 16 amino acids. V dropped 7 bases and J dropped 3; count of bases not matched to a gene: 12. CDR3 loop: CASTRYRGRLTDTQYF. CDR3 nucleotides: TGTGCCAGCACCCGTTACCGCGGGAGGTTGACAGATACGCAGTATTTT.

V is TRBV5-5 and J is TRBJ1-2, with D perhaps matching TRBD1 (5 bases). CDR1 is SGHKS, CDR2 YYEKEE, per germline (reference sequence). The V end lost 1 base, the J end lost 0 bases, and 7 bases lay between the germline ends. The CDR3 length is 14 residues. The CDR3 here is CASSLRQPNYGYTF. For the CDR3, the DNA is TGTGCCAGCAGCTTGCGACAGCCTAACTATGGCTACACCTTC.

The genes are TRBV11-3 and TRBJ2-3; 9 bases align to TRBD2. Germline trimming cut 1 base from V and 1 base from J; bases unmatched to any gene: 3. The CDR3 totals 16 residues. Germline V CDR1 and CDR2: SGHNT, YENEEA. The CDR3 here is CASSLVIAGGTDTQYF. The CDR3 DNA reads TGTGCCAGCAGCTTAGTGATAGCGGGGGGCACAGATACGCAGTATTTT. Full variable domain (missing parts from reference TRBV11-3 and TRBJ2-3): EAGVVQSPRYKIIEKKQPVAFWCNPISGHNTLYWYLQNLGQGPELLIRYENEEAVDDSQLPKDRFSAERLKGVDSTLKIQPAELGDSAVYLCASSLVIAGGTDTQYFGPGTRLTVL.

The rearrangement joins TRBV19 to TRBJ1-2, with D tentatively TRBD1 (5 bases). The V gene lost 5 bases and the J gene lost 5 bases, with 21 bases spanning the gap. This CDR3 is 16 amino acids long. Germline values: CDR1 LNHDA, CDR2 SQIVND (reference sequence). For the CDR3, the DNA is TGTGCCAGTAGTGTCCGCAACAGGCTAAGAGGTTATGGCTACACCTTC. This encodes CASSVRNRLRGYGYTF. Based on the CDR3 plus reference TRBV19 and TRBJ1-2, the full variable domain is DGGITQSPKYLFRKEGQNVTLSCEQNLNHDAMYWYRQDPGQGLRLIYYSQIVNDFQKGDIAEGYSVSREKKESFPLTVTSAQKNPTAFYLCASSVRNRLRGYGYTFGSGTRLTVV.

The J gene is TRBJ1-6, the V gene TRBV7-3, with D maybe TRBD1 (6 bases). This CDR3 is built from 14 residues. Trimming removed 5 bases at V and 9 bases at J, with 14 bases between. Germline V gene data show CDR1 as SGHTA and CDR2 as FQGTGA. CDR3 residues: CASSPQKGVSPLHF. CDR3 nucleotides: TGTGCCAGCAGCCCTCAGAAGGGGGTTTCACCCCTCCACTTT.

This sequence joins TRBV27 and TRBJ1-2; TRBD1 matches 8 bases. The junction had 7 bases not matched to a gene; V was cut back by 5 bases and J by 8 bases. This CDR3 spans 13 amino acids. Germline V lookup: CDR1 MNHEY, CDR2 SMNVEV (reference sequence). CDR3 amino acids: CASSPDRGNGYTF. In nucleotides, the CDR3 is TGTGCCAGCAGTCCAGACAGGGGAAACGGCTACACCTTC.

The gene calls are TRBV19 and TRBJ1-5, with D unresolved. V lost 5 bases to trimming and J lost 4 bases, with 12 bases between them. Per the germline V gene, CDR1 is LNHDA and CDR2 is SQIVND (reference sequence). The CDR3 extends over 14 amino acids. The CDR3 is CASSAGHQNQPQHF. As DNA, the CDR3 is TGTGCCAGTAGTGCGGGCCATCAGAATCAGCCCCAGCATTTT.

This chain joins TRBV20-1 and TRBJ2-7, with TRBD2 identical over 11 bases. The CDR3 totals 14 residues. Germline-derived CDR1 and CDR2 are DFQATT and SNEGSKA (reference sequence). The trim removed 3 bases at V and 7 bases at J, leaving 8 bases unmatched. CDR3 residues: CSASLLAGAGEQYF. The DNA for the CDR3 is TGCAGTGCTAGTCTACTAGCGGGGGCGGGGGAGCAGTACTTC.

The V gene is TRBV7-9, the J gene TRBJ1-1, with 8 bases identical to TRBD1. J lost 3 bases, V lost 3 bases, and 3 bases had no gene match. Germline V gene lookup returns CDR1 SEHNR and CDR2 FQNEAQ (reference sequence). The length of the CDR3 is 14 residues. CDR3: CASSFTGGDTEAFF. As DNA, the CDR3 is TGTGCCAGCAGCTTTACAGGGGGTGACACTGAAGCTTTCTTT.

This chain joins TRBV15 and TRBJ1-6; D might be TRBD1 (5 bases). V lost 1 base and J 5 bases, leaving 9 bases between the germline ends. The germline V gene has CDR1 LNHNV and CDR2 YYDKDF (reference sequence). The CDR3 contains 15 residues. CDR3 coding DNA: TGTGCCACCAGCAGAGTGGCAGGGAATAATTCACCCCTCCACTTT. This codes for CATSRVAGNNSPLHF. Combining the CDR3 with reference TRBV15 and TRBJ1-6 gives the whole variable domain DAMVIQNPRYQVTQFGKPVTLSCSQTLNHNVMYWYQQKSSQAPKLLFHYYDKDFNNEADTPDNFQSRRPNTSFCFLDIRSPGLGDTAMYLCATSRVAGNNSPLHFGNGTRLTVT.

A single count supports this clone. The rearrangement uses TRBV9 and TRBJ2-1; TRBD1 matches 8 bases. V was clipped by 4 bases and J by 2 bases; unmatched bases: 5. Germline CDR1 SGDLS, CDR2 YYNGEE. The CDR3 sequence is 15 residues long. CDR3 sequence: CASSLDRGAYNEQFF. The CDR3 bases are TGTGCCAGCAGCCTAGACAGGGGTGCCTACAATGAGCAGTTCTTC.

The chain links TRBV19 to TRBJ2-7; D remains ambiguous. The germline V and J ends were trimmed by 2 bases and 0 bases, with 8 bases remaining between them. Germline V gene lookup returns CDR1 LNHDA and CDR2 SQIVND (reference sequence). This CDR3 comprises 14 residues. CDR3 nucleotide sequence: TGTGCCAGTAGTATAAAACGGAGCTCCTACGAGCAGTACTTC. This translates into CASSIKRSSYEQYF. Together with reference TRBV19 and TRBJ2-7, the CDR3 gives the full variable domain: DGGITQSPKYLFRKEGQNVTLSCEQNLNHDAMYWYRQDPGQGLRLIYYSQIVNDFQKGDIAEGYSVSREKKESFPLTVTSAQKNPTAFYLCASSIKRSSYEQYFGPGTRLTVT.